One and the same sample provided the 29 T cell receptor beta chains below, sequenced in a study of T-cell memory formation after mild COVID-19. TCRdb reprocessed the 5' RACE reads via MiXCR and lists one record per CDR3 protein. Seen here are about 400,000 distinct CDR3 sequences, 20% to 25% observed once, and the top ten hold 8.5% to 10%. Material for sequencing was PBMCs or a T cell subset sorted from them (not recorded which). The receptor source for this set is an adult woman who had mild COVID-19 (a few samples of this study predate the infection). Cell type and time point are not known.

This chain uses TRBV7-2 with TRBJ1-2; 8 nucleotides align to TRBD1. This CDR3 has 15 amino acids. V gave up 5 bases and J gave up 0 bases; unmatched junction bases: 5. In germline, CDR1 is SGHTA, CDR2 FQGNSA. DNA of the CDR3: TGTGCCAGCAGCGGCTGGACAGGGACTAACTATGGCTACACCTTC. Residues: CASSGWTGTNYGYTF.

The chain employs TRBV2 and TRBJ1-2; D is undetermined. The CDR3 contains 14 residues. From germline, CDR1 is SNHLY and CDR2 FYNNEI. The V and J ends lost 1 base and 8 bases respectively, with 14 bases between them. The chain's CDR3 is CASSEGTSLGGYTF. In DNA form, the CDR3 reads TGTGCCAGCAGTGAAGGGACCTCTCTGGGAGGCTACACCTTC.

This sequence joins TRBV6-6 and TRBJ1-4; TRBD1 is a possible D gene (6 bases). Trimming removed 8 bases from V and 6 bases from J, with 16 bases in between. This CDR3 has 14 amino acids. Germline lookup yields CDR1 MNHNY and CDR2 SVGAGI (reference sequence). CDR3 coding DNA: TGTGCCAGCCTTAGGGGGGGGATGGATGAAAAACTGTTTTTT. Amino acid sequence: CASLRGGMDEKLFF.

This clonotype was counted only a few times. The chain is built from TRBV5-1 and TRBJ2-5; 9 positions agree with TRBD2. V lost 2 bases, J lost 5 bases, and 16 bases stayed unmatched. Germline CDR1 is SGHRS and CDR2 is YFSETQ. This CDR3 is 18 amino acids long. The CDR3, as DNA: TGCGCCAGCAGCTTTGGGCGGGGGGGCTACTCTCCTCAGGAGACCCAGTACTTC. Encoded protein: CASSFGRGGYSPQETQYF.

The genes are TRBV2 and TRBJ2-5; 8 bases are shared with TRBD2. Germline-derived CDR1 and CDR2 are SNHLY and FYNNEI. Trimming at V came to 4 bases and at J to 2 bases, leaving 6 bases not matched to a gene. The CDR3 has 15 amino acids. The DNA for the CDR3 is TGTGCCAGCAGTGCACGGGAGGGCCTTCAAGAGACCCAGTACTTC. Protein product: CASSAREGLQETQYF. Based on the CDR3 plus reference TRBV2 and TRBJ2-5, the full variable domain is EPEVTQTPSHQVTQMGQEVILRCVPISNHLYFYWYRQILGQKVEFLVSFYNNEISEKSEIFDDQFSVERPDGSNFTLKIRSTKLEDSAMYFCASSAREGLQETQYFGPGTRLLVL.

This clonotype occurred a few times. J is TRBJ2-7 and V is TRBV3-1; 7 bases line up with TRBD1. J gave up 1 base and V 6 bases, and 6 bases lay outside the gene matches. The CDR3 is 14 amino acids. Per germline, CDR1 LGHDT and CDR2 YNNKEL (reference sequence). Written as DNA, the CDR3 is TGTGCCAGCAGTGATGGGACAGCATCCTACGAGCAGTACTTC. This codes for CASSDGTASYEQYF.

The chain links TRBV18 to TRBJ2-1; a possible D gene is TRBD1 (5 bases). CDR1 and CDR2 from the germline V gene are KGHSH and LQKENI. Between the trimmed V and J ends, which lost 0 bases and 11 bases, there was a span of 20 bases. The CDR3 length is 16 residues. Here the CDR3 DNA reads TGTGCCAGCTCACCACCGGTTCGAACTCCGTTGGGGCAGCAGTTCTTC. Protein: CASSPPVRTPLGQQFF.

This clonotype was recorded at least ten times. The chain links TRBV24-1 to TRBJ2-5; TRBD2 matches 11 bases. Germline values: CDR1 KGHDR, CDR2 SFDVKD. Unmatched junction bases numbered 10, after V lost 3 bases and J lost 5 bases. This CDR3 spans 17 amino acids. Here the CDR3 reads CATSDTTLAGGLETQYF. As DNA, the CDR3 is TGTGCCACCAGTGATACTACCCTAGCGGGGGGTCTCGAGACCCAGTACTTC.

The rearrangement joins TRBV7-9 to TRBJ2-1, with 9 bases lining up with TRBD2. CDR1 is SEHNR and CDR2 is FQNEAQ in the germline V gene (reference sequence). This CDR3 region has 16 residues. The V and J ends lost 0 bases and 6 bases, in that order; junction bases with no gene match: 6. CDR3 sequence (DNA): TGTGCCAGCAGCTTAGCGCTAGCGGGGCTTGGCAATGAGCAGTTCTTC. Translated, it gives CASSLALAGLGNEQFF.

J is TRBJ2-3 and V is TRBV20-1; TRBD2 matches at 8 bases. With V trimmed by 6 bases and J by 0 bases, 11 bases remained unmatched. Germline CDR1 is DFQATT and CDR2 is SNEGSKA (reference sequence). CDR3 length equals 16 residues. This CDR3 is CSAPPEAGGSTDTQYF. CDR3 nucleotides: TGCAGTGCACCCCCAGAGGCGGGGGGCAGCACAGATACGCAGTATTTT.

The V gene is TRBV7-2, the J gene TRBJ1-1, with TRBD1 matching over 8 bases. Germline V gene sequence: CDR1 SGHTA, CDR2 FQGNSA. The V gene end was trimmed by 6 bases and the J gene end by 4 bases; junction bases not matched to a gene: 7. This CDR3 contains 14 residues. The CDR3 DNA follows: TGTGCCAGCAGTCGGCAAACAGGGGGCACTGAAGCTTTCTTT. It translates to CASSRQTGGTEAFF. Full variable domain (remainder filled in from reference TRBV7-2 and TRBJ1-1): GAGVSQSPSNKVTEKGKDVELRCDPISGHTALYWYRQSLGQGLEFLIYFQGNSAPDKSGLPSDRFSAERTGGSVSTLTIQRTQQEDSAVYLCASSRQTGGTEAFFGQGTRLTVV.

The J gene is TRBJ2-5, the V gene TRBV15; no firm D call. The V gene lost 4 bases and the J gene lost 0 bases, with 12 bases spanning the gap. CDR1 is LNHNV and CDR2 is YYDKDF in the germline V gene (reference sequence). The CDR3 runs to 15 residues. The CDR3: CATSNSITYQETQYF. In nucleotides, the CDR3 is TGTGCCACCAGCAACTCAATCACGTACCAAGAGACCCAGTACTTC.

The V gene is TRBV6-1, the J gene TRBJ2-1, with TRBD1 matching over 7 bases. Germline assignment: CDR1 MNHNS and CDR2 SASEGT. The CDR3 length is 15 residues. V trimming: 8 bases; J trimming: 6 bases; junction bases outside the gene matches: 13. The CDR3 protein is CASGAWTGLFNEQFF. CDR3 in DNA: TGTGCCAGCGGGGCCTGGACAGGCCTCTTCAATGAGCAGTTCTTC.

A few counts support this clonotype. V gene TRBV15 combines with J gene TRBJ2-7; 7 bases are shared with TRBD2. The CDR3 is 16 amino acids. Germline CDR1 reads LNHNV; CDR2 reads YYDKDF (reference sequence). The V gene end was trimmed by 0 bases and the J gene end by 7 bases; junction bases not matched to a gene: 12. CDR3 protein: CATSRDPSGIIAEQYF. The CDR3 DNA follows: TGTGCCACCAGCAGAGATCCCAGCGGGATTATTGCAGAGCAGTACTTC.

The chain is built from TRBV6-5 and TRBJ2-2; unclear D gene. V was clipped by 6 bases and J by 8 bases, with 13 bases between them. The length of the CDR3 is 13 residues. Germline assignment: CDR1 MNHEY and CDR2 SVGAGI. In DNA, the CDR3 is TGTGCCAGCAGCCCCTCGACCAAGGGGGAGCTGTTTTTT. As protein: CASSPSTKGELFF.

In its sample, this clonotype was seen a few times. The chain links TRBV7-6 to TRBJ2-7, with D perhaps matching TRBD2 (6 bases). The CDR3 runs to 15 residues. Germline V gene lookup returns CDR1 SGHVS and CDR2 FNYEAQ. Trimming removed 1 base at V and 5 bases at J, with 15 bases between. The CDR3 spells CASSLGEVINDEQYF. The CDR3 DNA sequence: TGTGCCAGCAGCTTAGGGGAGGTAATTAACGACGAGCAGTACTTC.

V is TRBV7-9 and J is TRBJ2-5; D might be TRBD2 (6 bases). The CDR3 is made up of 13 amino acids. V was shortened by 8 bases and J by 7 bases, with 17 bases between the two germline ends. Germline loops: CDR1 SEHNR, CDR2 FQNEAQ (reference sequence). The CDR3 sequence is CASRGTSGGTQYF. The CDR3 coding sequence is TGTGCCAGCCGGGGGACTTCTGGTGGGACCCAGTACTTC. The full variable domain, its missing parts supplied by reference TRBV7-9 and TRBJ2-5, is DTGVSQNPRHKITKRGQNVTFRCDPISEHNRLYWYRQTLGQGPEFLTYFQNEAQLEKSRLLSDRFSAERPKGSFSTLEIQRTEQGDSAMYLCASRGTSGGTQYFGPGTRLLVL.

The gene calls are TRBV14 and TRBJ1-2, with D unclear. V lost 2 bases to trimming and J lost 8 bases, with 18 bases between them. This CDR3 contains 15 residues. Germline-derived CDR1 and CDR2 are SGHDN and FVKESK. CDR3: CASSQPGARSMGYTF. The CDR3 DNA is TGTGCCAGCAGCCAACCCGGAGCCCGCTCTATGGGCTACACCTTC.

This chain connects TRBV14 to TRBJ1-6, with D possibly being TRBD1 (6 bases). CDR1 is SGHDN, CDR2 FVKESK, per germline. This CDR3 region has 14 residues. The V gene lost 1 base and the J gene lost 7 bases, with 8 bases spanning the gap. DNA for the CDR3: TGTGCCAGCAGCCAAGGGACAGTAAATTCACCCCTCCACTTT. Its protein is CASSQGTVNSPLHF.

J is TRBJ1-4 and V is TRBV9; a possible D gene is TRBD1 (5 bases). V was shortened by 1 base and J by 5 bases, with 12 bases between the two germline ends. Germline-derived CDR1 and CDR2 are SGDLS and YYNGEE. This CDR3 has 15 residues. The CDR3 DNA reads TGTGCCAGCAGCGTACGACCTAACAGGAATGAAAAACTGTTTTTT. It translates to CASSVRPNRNEKLFF. The full variable domain, its missing parts supplied by reference TRBV9 and TRBJ1-4, is DSGVTQTPKHLITATGQRVTLRCSPRSGDLSVYWYQQSLDQGLQFLIQYYNGEERAKGNILERFSAQQFPDLHSELNLSSLELGDSALYFCASSVRPNRNEKLFFGSGTQLSVL.

This clonotype was counted ten times or more. The chain uses TRBV12-3 or TRBV12-4 and TRBJ2-1, with TRBD1 identical over 8 bases. This CDR3 region has 14 residues. The trim removed 6 bases at V and 5 bases at J, leaving 6 bases unmatched. The CDR3 nucleotides read TGTGCCAGCAGCCGTGGACAGGGACACAATGAGCAGTTCTTC. Translated, it gives CASSRGQGHNEQFF.

V usage is TRBV4-1 and J usage is TRBJ2-7; perhaps TRBD1 as D (5 bases). CDR3 size: 15 residues. Trimming shortened V by 0 bases and J by 3 bases, and 12 bases separated the two germline ends. Germline V gene data show CDR1 as MGHRA and CDR2 as YSYEKL. The CDR3 coding sequence is TGCGCCAGCAGCCAAGAAGTGGCCGACAGCTACGAGCAGTACTTC. Translated, it gives CASSQEVADSYEQYF.

V gene TRBV7-2 combines with J gene TRBJ2-7; possibly TRBD2 for D (5 bases). Per germline, CDR1 SGHTA and CDR2 FQGNSA. V dropped 4 bases and J dropped 3 bases, with 13 bases sitting between them. The CDR3 runs 14 residues. CDR3: CASSSSYRGYEQYF. CDR3 DNA sequence: TGTGCCAGCAGCTCGTCCTATCGGGGCTACGAGCAGTACTTC.

This chain connects TRBV30 to TRBJ2-7, with unresolved D. V lost 0 bases and J 7 bases, leaving 7 bases between the germline ends. CDR3 size: 11 residues. Germline-derived CDR1 and CDR2 are GTSNPN and SVGIG (reference sequence). The CDR3 sequence: CAWSVGVEQYF. CDR3 coding DNA: TGTGCCTGGAGTGTTGGGGTTGAGCAGTACTTC.

The chain combines TRBV2 with TRBJ2-3; D gene ambiguous. The CDR3 extends over 15 amino acids. The germline V gene encodes CDR1 SNHLY and CDR2 FYNNEI. Deletions cut 4 bases from V and 1 base from J, with 12 bases between. In DNA form, the CDR3 reads TGTGCCAGCAGTGGGGTTCAGCGTGGCACAGATACGCAGTATTTT. It yields the protein CASSGVQRGTDTQYF.

In its sample, this clonotype was seen a few times. V usage is TRBV7-2 and J usage is TRBJ1-1, with D perhaps matching TRBD1 (6 bases). The ends were cut back, 1 base at V and 6 bases at J, with 15 bases in the middle. CDR1 SGHTA and CDR2 FQGNSA come from the germline V gene. This CDR3 spans 15 amino acids. CDR3 bases: TGTGCCAGCAGCTTAGATGCAGGGGCTGGCGCTGAAGCTTTCTTT. As protein: CASSLDAGAGAEAFF.

The gene calls are TRBV3-1 and TRBJ2-3, with D unresolved. The V end was cut by 3 bases, the J end by 2 bases, with 9 bases between. The CDR3 totals 14 residues. Germline CDR1 reads LGHDT; CDR2 reads YNNKEL (reference sequence). CDR3 bases: TGTGCCAGCAGCCAGAGTGGTCACACAGATACGCAGTATTTT. Its translation is CASSQSGHTDTQYF.

The genes are TRBV7-6 and TRBJ2-3, with unresolved D. The germline V and J ends were trimmed by 5 bases and 2 bases, with 8 bases remaining between them. CDR3 length: 13 residues. Germline loops: CDR1 SGHVS, CDR2 FNYEAQ. The CDR3 spells CASSAINTDTQYF. The CDR3 nucleotides are TGTGCCAGCAGCGCTATCAACACAGATACGCAGTATTTT.

The chain links TRBV20-1 to TRBJ2-2, with D unresolved. The CDR3 length is 14 residues. V dropped 1 base and J dropped 4 bases, with 10 bases sitting between them. Germline CDR1 is DFQATT and CDR2 is SNEGSKA (reference sequence). The DNA of the CDR3 is TGCAGTGCTAGAGTTGGCACTCCCACCGGGGAGCTGTTTTTT. It translates to CSARVGTPTGELFF.